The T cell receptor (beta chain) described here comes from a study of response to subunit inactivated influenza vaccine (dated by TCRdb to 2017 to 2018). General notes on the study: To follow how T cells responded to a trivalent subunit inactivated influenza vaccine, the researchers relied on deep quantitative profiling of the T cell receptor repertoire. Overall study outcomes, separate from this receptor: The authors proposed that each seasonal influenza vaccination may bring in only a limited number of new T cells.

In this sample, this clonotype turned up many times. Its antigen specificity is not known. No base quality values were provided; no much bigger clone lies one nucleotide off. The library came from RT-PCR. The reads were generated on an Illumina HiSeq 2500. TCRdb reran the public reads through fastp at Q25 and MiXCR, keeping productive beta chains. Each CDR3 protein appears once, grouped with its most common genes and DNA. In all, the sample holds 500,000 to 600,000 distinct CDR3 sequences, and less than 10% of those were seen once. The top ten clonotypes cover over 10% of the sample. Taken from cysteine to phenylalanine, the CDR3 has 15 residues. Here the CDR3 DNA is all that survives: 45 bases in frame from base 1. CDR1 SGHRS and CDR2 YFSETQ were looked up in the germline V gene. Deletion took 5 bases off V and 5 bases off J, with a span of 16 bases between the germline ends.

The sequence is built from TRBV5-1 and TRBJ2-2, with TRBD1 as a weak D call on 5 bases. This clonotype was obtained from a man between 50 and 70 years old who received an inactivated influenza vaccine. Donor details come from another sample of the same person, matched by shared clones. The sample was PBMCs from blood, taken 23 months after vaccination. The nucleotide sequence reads TGCGCCAGCAGAGACGAAGGGGTCCGAACCGGGGAGCTGTTTTTT. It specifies CASRDEGVRTGELFF.